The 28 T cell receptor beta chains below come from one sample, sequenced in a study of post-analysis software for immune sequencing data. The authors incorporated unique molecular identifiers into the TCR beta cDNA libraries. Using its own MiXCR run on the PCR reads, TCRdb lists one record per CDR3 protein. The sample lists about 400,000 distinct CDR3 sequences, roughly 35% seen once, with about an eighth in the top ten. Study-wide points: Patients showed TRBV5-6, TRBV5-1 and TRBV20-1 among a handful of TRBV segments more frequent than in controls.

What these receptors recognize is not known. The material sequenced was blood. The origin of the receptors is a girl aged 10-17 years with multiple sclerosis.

The CDR3 is CASRTGTYNEQFF. CDR3 sequence (DNA): TGTGCCAGCAGGACAGGGACTTACAATGAGCAGTTCTTC. The rearrangement links TRBV2 to TRBJ2-1, with D tentatively TRBD1 (7 bases). Looked up from germline, CDR1 is SNHLY and CDR2 is FYNNEI. CDR3 size: 13 residues. Trimming stripped 6 bases from V and 4 bases from J, with 10 bases between.

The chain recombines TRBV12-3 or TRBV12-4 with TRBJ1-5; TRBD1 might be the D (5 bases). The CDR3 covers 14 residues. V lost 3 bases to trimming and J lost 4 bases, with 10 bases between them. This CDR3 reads CASSLTVGNQPQHF. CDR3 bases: TGTGCCAGCAGTTTGACAGTGGGGAATCAGCCCCAGCATTTT.

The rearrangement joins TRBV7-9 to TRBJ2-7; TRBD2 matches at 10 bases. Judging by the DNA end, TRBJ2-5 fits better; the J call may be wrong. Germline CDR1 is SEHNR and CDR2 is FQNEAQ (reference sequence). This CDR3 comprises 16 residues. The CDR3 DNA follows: TGTGCCAGCAGCTCCTTAGCGGGGGGCCTACGAGAGACCCAGTACTTC. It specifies CASSSLAGGLRETQYF.

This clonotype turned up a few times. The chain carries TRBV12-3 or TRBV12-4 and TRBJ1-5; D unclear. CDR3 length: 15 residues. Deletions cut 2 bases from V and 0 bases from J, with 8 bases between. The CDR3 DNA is TGTGCCAGCAGTTTAACAGCCTATAGCAATCAGCCCCAGCATTTT. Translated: CASSLTAYSNQPQHF.

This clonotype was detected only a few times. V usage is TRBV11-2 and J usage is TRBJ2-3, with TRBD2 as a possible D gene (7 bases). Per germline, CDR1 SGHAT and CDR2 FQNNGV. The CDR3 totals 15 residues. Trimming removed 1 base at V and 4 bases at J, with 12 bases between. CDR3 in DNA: TGTGCCAGCAGCTTAGCGGGGGGCCCCTCAGATACGCAGTATTTT. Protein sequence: CASSLAGGPSDTQYF.

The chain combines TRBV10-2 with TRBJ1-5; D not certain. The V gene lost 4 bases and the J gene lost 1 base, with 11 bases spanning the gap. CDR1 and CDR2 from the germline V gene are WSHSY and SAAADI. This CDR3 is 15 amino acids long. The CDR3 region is CASSGVGRSNQPQHF. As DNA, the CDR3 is TGCGCCAGCAGTGGGGTGGGCAGGAGCAATCAGCCCCAGCATTTT.

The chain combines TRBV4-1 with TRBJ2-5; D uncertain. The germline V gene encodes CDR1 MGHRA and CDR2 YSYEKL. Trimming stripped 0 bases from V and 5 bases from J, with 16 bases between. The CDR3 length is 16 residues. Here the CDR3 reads CASSQDRNSLVETQYF. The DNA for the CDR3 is TGCGCCAGCAGCCAAGATCGGAATAGCCTTGTCGAGACCCAGTACTTC.

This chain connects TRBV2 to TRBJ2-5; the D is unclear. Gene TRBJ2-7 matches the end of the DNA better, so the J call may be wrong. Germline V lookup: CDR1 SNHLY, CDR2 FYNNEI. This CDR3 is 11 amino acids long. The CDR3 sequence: CASSRSPEQYF. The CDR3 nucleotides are TGTGCCAGCAGCCGGAGCCCCGAGCAGTACTTC.

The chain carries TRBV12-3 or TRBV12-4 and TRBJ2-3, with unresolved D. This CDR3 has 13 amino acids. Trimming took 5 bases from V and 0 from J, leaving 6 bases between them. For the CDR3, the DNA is TGTGCCAGCAGTACGTCCAGCACAGATACGCAGTATTTT. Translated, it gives CASSTSSTDTQYF.

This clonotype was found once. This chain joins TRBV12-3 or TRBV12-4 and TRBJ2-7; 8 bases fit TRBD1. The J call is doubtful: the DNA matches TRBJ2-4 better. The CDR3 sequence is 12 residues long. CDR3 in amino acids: CASRDREHIQYF. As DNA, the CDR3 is TGTGCCAGCAGGGACAGGGAGCACATTCAGTACTTC.

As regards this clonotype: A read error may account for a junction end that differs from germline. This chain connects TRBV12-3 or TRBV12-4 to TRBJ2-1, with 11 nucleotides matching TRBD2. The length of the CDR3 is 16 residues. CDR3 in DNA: TGCGCCAGCAGCAGACTAGCGGGAAACGACTACAATGAGCAGTTCTTC. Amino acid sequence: CASSRLAGNDYNEQFF.

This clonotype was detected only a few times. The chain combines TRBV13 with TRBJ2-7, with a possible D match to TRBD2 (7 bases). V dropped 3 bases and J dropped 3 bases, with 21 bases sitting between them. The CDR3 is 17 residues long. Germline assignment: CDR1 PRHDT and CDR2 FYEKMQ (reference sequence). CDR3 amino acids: CASSFGGAGAFVYEQYF. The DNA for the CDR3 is TGTGCCAGCAGCTTTGGGGGTGCGGGGGCCTTCGTCTACGAGCAGTACTTC.

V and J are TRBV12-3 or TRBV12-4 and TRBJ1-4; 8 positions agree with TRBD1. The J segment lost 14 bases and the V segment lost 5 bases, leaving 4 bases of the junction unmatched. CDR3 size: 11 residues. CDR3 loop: CASSGQGELFF. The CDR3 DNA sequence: TGTGCCAGCAGTGGACAGGGCGAGCTGTTTTTT.

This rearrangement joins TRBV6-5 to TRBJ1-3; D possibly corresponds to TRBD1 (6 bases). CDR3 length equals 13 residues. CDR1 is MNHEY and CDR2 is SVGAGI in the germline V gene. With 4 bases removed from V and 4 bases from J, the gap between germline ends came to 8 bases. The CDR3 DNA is TGTGCCAGCAGTTTACAGGGAGGAAACACCATATATTTT. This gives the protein CASSLQGGNTIYF.

The CDR3 sequence: CASSQMGGGGLVGETQYF. CDR3 sequence (DNA): TGCGCCAGCAGCCAAATGGGGGGCGGGGGTCTGGTCGGAGAGACCCAGTACTTC. The rearrangement uses TRBV4-3 and TRBJ2-5, with D possibly being TRBD2 (7 bases). CDR3 size: 18 residues. V was trimmed by 2 bases and J by 4 bases, leaving 23 bases between them. Germline-derived CDR1 and CDR2 are LGHNA and YSLEER.

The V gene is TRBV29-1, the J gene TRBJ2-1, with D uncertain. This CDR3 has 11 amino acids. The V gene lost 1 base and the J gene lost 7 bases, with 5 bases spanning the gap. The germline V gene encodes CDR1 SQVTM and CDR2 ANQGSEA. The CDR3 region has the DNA TGCAGCGTTGAAGCGTGGAATGAGCAGTTCTTC. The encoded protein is CSVEAWNEQFF.

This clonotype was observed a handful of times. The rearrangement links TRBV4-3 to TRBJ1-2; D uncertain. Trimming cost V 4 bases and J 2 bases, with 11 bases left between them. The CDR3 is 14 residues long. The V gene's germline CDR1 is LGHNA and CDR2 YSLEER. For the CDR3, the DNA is TGCGCCAGCAGCCCGATAATCTTCAACTATGGCTACACCTTC. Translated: CASSPIIFNYGYTF.

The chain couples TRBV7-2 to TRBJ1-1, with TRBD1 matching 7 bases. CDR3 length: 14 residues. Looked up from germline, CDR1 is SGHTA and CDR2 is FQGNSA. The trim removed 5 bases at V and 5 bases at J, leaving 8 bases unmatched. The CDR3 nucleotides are TGTGCCAGCAGCCCATCAGGGGGGGAGACTGAAGCTTTCTTT. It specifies CASSPSGGETEAFF.

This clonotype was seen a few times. In nucleotides, the CDR3 is TGTGCCAGCTCACCACCGGACGGTACCTACAATGAGCAGTTCTTC. Protein: CASSPPDGTYNEQFF. The gene calls are TRBV18 and TRBJ2-1; D call uncertain. V shed 0 bases and J shed 2 bases, with 8 bases lying between them. This CDR3 is 15 amino acids long. CDR1 KGHSH and CDR2 LQKENI come from the germline V gene.

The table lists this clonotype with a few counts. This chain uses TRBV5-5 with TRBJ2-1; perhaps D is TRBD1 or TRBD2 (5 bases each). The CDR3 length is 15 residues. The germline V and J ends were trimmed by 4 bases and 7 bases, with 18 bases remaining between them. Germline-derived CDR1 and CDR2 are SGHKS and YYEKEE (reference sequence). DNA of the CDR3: TGTGCCAGCAGCGGAATGCCGGGACCCCCTAATGAGCAGTTCTTC. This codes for CASSGMPGPPNEQFF.

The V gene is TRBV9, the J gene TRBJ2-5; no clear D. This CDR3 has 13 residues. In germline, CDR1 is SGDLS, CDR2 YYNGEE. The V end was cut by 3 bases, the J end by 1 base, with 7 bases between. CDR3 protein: CASSGMSQETQYF. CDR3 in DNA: TGTGCCAGCAGCGGTATGTCCCAAGAGACCCAGTACTTC.

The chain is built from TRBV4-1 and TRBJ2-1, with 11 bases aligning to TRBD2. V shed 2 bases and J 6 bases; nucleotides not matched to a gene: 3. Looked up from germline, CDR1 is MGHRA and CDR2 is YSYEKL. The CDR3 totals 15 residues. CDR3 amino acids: CASSQHGTSGNEQFF. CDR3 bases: TGCGCCAGCAGCCAACATGGGACTAGCGGCAATGAGCAGTTCTTC.

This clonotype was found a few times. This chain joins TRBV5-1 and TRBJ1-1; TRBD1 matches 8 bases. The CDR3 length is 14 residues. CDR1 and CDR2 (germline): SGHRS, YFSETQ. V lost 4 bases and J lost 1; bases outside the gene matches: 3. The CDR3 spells CASSTGQGNTEAFF. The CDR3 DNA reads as TGCGCCAGCAGCACCGGACAGGGGAACACTGAAGCTTTCTTT. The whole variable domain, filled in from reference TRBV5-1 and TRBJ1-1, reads KAGVTQTPRYLIKTRGQQVTLSCSPISGHRSVSWYQQTPGQGLQFLFEYFSETQRNKGNFPGRFSGRQFSNSRSEMNVSTLELGDSALYLCASSTGQGNTEAFFGQGTRLTVV.

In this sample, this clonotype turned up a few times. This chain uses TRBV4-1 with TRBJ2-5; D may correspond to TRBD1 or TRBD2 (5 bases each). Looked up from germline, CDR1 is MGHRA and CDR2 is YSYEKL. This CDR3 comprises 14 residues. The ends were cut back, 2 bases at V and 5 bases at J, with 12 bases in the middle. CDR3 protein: CASSQPTRGETQYF. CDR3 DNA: TGCGCCAGCAGCCAACCAACGAGGGGTGAGACCCAGTACTTC.

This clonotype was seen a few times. The CDR3 DNA is TGTGCCAGCAGACCAGGGGGCCGCCTGGCTGAAGCTTTCTTT. It encodes CASRPGGRLAEAFF. The rearrangement joins TRBV27 to TRBJ1-1; 8 nucleotides match TRBD1. Germline V gene data show CDR1 as MNHEY and CDR2 as SMNVEV (reference sequence). The CDR3 consists of 14 residues. After removal of 6 bases from V and 6 bases from J, the junction contained 9 bases not matched to a gene.

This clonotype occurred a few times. Here the CDR3 reads CASSSRVQNNEKLFF. CDR3 DNA sequence: TGTGCCAGCAGCTCCCGGGTGCAGAATAATGAAAAACTGTTTTTT. V gene TRBV13 combines with J gene TRBJ1-4, with D uncertain. The germline gives CDR1 PRHDT, CDR2 FYEKMQ (reference sequence). This CDR3 contains 15 residues. The germline V and J ends were trimmed by 4 bases and 4 bases, with 13 bases remaining between them.

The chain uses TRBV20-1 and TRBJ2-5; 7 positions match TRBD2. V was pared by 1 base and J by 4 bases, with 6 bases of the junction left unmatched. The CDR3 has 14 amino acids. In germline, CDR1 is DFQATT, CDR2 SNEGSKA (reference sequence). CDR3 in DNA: TGCAGTGCTAGAGTAGGCGGGAGTCTAGAGACCCAGTACTTC. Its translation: CSARVGGSLETQYF.

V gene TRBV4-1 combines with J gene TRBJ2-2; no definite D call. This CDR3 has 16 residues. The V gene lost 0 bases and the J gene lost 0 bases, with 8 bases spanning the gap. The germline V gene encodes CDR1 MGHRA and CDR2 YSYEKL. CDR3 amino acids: CASSQEDQANTGELFF. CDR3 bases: TGCGCCAGCAGCCAAGAAGACCAGGCGAACACCGGGGAGCTGTTTTTT.